The 19 T cell receptor beta chains below all came from one sample that was sequenced in a study of blood T cell repertoires in COVID-19. Produced via immunoSEQ multiplex PCR; TCRdb's table is partial and in-frame only. The sample includes a few hundred thousand clones, roughly 90% seen only once; the top ten take less than 3.5%. The source material was peripheral blood. All receptors come from a woman aged 25 to 39 with COVID-19, enrolled during active disease.

The chain links TRBV2 to TRBJ1-1; 8 nucleotides align to TRBD1. Germline V CDR1 and CDR2: SNHLY, FYNNEI. CDR3 length equals 13 residues. Germline trimming cut 6 bases from V and 2 bases from J; bases unmatched to any gene: 2. In nucleotides, the CDR3 is TGTGCCAGCAGGACAGGGGACAACACTGAAGCTTTCTTT. Translating it yields CASRTGDNTEAFF.

The chain uses TRBV19 and TRBJ1-4; 8 bases are a match to TRBD1. V was clipped by 4 bases and J by 8 bases; unmatched bases: 12. The CDR3 length is 16 residues. Germline-derived CDR1 and CDR2 are LNHDA and SQIVND (reference sequence). The CDR3 loop reads CASSTGPGGMREKLFF. In DNA, the CDR3 is TGTGCCAGTAGTACAGGACCAGGGGGCATGCGGGAAAAACTGTTTTTT.

This clone was recorded only once. The V gene is TRBV6-5, the J gene TRBJ1-2, with no clear D. V lost 6 bases and J 4 bases, leaving 12 bases between the germline ends. The CDR3 has 13 amino acids. Per germline, CDR1 MNHEY and CDR2 SVGAGI. The DNA for the CDR3 is TGTGCCAGCAGACCCCGACACACCTATGGCTACACCTTC. Translated, it gives CASRPRHTYGYTF.

V and J are TRBV6-4 and TRBJ1-1, with 7 bases fitting TRBD1. The V and J ends lost 4 bases and 2 bases, in that order; junction bases with no gene match: 4. The V gene's germline CDR1 is MRHNA and CDR2 SNTAGT. This CDR3 region has 14 residues. CDR3 amino acids: CASSAGTANTEAFF. CDR3 sequence (DNA): TGTGCCAGCAGTGCTGGGACAGCTAACACTGAAGCTTTCTTT.

The J gene is TRBJ1-1, the V gene TRBV24-1; a weak D match, TRBD1 (6 bases). The CDR3 totals 15 residues. Per the germline V gene, CDR1 is KGHDR and CDR2 is SFDVKD. V lost 3 bases and J 1 base, leaving 11 bases between the germline ends. The CDR3 loop reads CATSDPGAGNTEAFF. CDR3 sequence (DNA): TGTGCCACCAGTGATCCAGGGGCGGGGAACACTGAAGCTTTCTTT.

This clone was counted once. This chain's CDR3 is CASSVPYGQGYNSPLHF. The CDR3 DNA is TGTGCCAGCAGTGTACCTTATGGACAGGGGTATAATTCACCCCTCCACTTT. J is TRBJ1-6 and V is TRBV28, with 9 bases that match TRBD1. The CDR3 consists of 17 residues. The junction had 9 bases not matched to a gene; V was cut back by 5 bases and J by 4 bases. The V gene's germline CDR1 is MDHEN and CDR2 SYDVKM.

This chain joins TRBV27 and TRBJ1-1; D is unclear. The CDR3 contains 13 residues. Germline CDR1 and CDR2: MNHEY and SMNVEV (reference sequence). The V gene lost 6 bases and the J gene lost 1 base, with 9 bases spanning the gap. CDR3: CASSLRGNTEAFF. For the CDR3, the DNA is TGTGCCAGCAGCCTCCGGGGGAACACTGAAGCTTTCTTT.

The rearrangement uses TRBV15 and TRBJ2-5; D perhaps matches TRBD2 (7 bases). The V and J ends lost 4 bases and 5 bases respectively, with 17 bases between them. Germline V gives CDR1 LNHNV, CDR2 YYDKDF (reference sequence). This CDR3 has 15 residues. CDR3 amino acids: CATSTIGGDGETQYF. The CDR3, as DNA: TGTGCCACCAGCACGATAGGGGGGGATGGGGAGACCCAGTACTTC.

This chain connects TRBV6-2 or TRBV6-3 to TRBJ2-5; a possible D gene is TRBD2 (5 bases). Trimming pared 0 bases from V and 3 bases from J, leaving 11 bases between. The length of the CDR3 is 15 residues. CDR1 MNHEY and CDR2 SVGEGT come from the germline V gene. CDR3 region: CASSYSMWGEETQYF. Written as DNA, the CDR3 is TGTGCCAGCAGTTACTCGATGTGGGGAGAAGAGACCCAGTACTTC.

In DNA form, the CDR3 reads TGTGCCAGCTCACGCTCCGGGACTAGTGGTTCTAGGGAGCAGTACGTC. It yields the protein CASSRSGTSGSREQYV. V usage is TRBV18 and J usage is TRBJ2-7; 8 positions agree with TRBD2. V lost 4 bases to trimming and J lost 7 bases; unmatched junction nucleotides: 15. The CDR3 totals 16 residues. Germline assignment: CDR1 KGHSH and CDR2 LQKENI.

This chain uses TRBV18 with TRBJ2-1; 7 nucleotides match TRBD2. This CDR3 is 15 amino acids long. J lost 8 bases, V lost 5 bases, and 12 bases had no gene match. CDR1 is KGHSH, CDR2 LQKENI, per germline. CDR3 sequence (DNA): TGTGCCAGCTCATCAGCGATTGGCGGGAGAGATGAGCAGTTCTTC. Translation gives CASSSAIGGRDEQFF.

The J gene is TRBJ2-7, the V gene TRBV11-2; D remains unclear. The CDR3 has 12 residues. V dropped 2 bases and J dropped 4 bases, with 6 bases sitting between them. CDR1 is SGHAT and CDR2 is FQNNGV in the germline V gene. The CDR3 DNA follows: TGTGCCAGCAGCTTAAGAGGTTACGAGCAGTACTTC. Protein: CASSLRGYEQYF.

The rearrangement uses TRBV7-2 and TRBJ2-3; 8 bases fit TRBD1. Germline lookup yields CDR1 SGHTA and CDR2 FQGNSA. This CDR3 contains 15 residues. J gave up 6 bases and V 0 bases, and 5 bases lay outside the gene matches. The chain's CDR3 is CASSLAYRGADTQYF. CDR3 nucleotide sequence: TGTGCCAGCAGCTTAGCGTACAGGGGGGCCGATACGCAGTATTTT.

The chain has TRBV6-2 or TRBV6-3 and TRBJ1-3, with TRBD1 matching over 9 bases. Germline V gene lookup returns CDR1 MNHEY and CDR2 SVGEGT. V trimming: 5 bases; J trimming: 3 bases; junction bases outside the gene matches: 5. The CDR3 has 15 residues. The CDR3 protein is CASSRPGQGGNTIYF. CDR3 nucleotides: TGTGCCAGCAGTCGCCCGGGACAGGGTGGAAACACCATATATTTT.

V and J are TRBV27 and TRBJ2-5, with a possible D match to TRBD1 (5 bases). V was pared by 2 bases and J by 4 bases, with 17 bases between. CDR1 and CDR2 (germline): MNHEY, SMNVEV (reference sequence). CDR3 size: 16 residues. The CDR3 here is CASSLLGAQDRETQYF. The CDR3 nucleotides are TGTGCCAGCAGTTTACTAGGGGCCCAAGATCGAGAGACCCAGTACTTC.

The rearrangement joins TRBV4-3 to TRBJ2-3, with TRBD1 as a possible D gene (6 bases). V lost 0 bases, J lost 2 bases, and 15 bases lay in between. This CDR3 is 17 amino acids long. Germline assignment: CDR1 LGHNA and CDR2 YSLEER. The chain's CDR3 is CASSQDSAGDLTDTQYF. Here the CDR3 DNA reads TGCGCCAGCAGCCAAGATAGCGCAGGGGACCTCACAGATACGCAGTATTTT.

The chain uses TRBV19 and TRBJ2-7; TRBD2 matches at 14 bases. J was trimmed by 2 bases and V by 6 bases; bases with no gene match: 6. In germline, CDR1 is LNHDA, CDR2 SQIVND (reference sequence). The CDR3 spans 16 residues. CDR3 protein: CASRPGTSGSAYEQYV. Written as DNA, the CDR3 is TGTGCCAGTAGACCAGGGACTAGCGGGAGTGCCTACGAGCAGTACGTC.

In regard to this clone: At one end the junction does not follow the germline gene, possibly because of a read error. V gene TRBV6-1 combines with J gene TRBJ1-4; TRBD1 agrees at 7 bases. There are 15 residues in the CDR3. CDR1 is MNHNS, CDR2 SASEGT, per germline. CDR3: CARSEVGWDSSKLFF. For the CDR3, the DNA is TGTGCCAGAAGTGAAGTGGGTTGGGACAGTAGTAAACTGTTTTTT.

The rearrangement joins TRBV6-1 to TRBJ2-7; 7 positions match TRBD2. The CDR3 spans 13 residues. CDR1 and CDR2 (germline): MNHNS, SASEGT. After removal of 3 bases from V and 7 bases from J, the junction contained 6 bases not matched to a gene. CDR3 sequence (DNA): TGTGCCAGCAGTGATCGGGGAGGGTGGGAGCAGTACGTC. Translated: CASSDRGGWEQYV.